Listed below are T cell receptor beta chains from one sample, sequenced in a study of T cell responses to AZD1222 COVID-19 vaccine. Profiling relied on immunoSEQ multiplex PCR, and the TCRdb table lists in-frame clones only, not all of them. The repertoire includes approximately 120,000 clones, around 87% of them detected once, and roughly 4.4% sits in the top ten. The sample consisted of peripheral blood, taken 28 days after the second AZD1222 dose. These TCRs come from an adult who received the AZD1222 COVID-19 vaccine. CDR3s include the opening cysteine and the closing phenylalanine or tryptophan. The order of the fields is J gene, D gene, clone size, V gene, CDR3 DNA, CDR3 protein. The D gene is left open where the match is weak. Expanded clones get a size class; other rows say once, few or many, or leave the size out.

TRBJ1-2	TRBD1	NA	TRBV9	TGTGCCAGCAGCTCGCGGGAGGGACAGATCTATGGCTACACCTTC	CASSSREGQIYGYTF
TRBJ2-7	TRBD2	NA	TRBV30	TGTGCCTGGCAGACAGCGGGGGTTAGCTCCTACGAGCAGTACTTC	CAWQTAGVSSYEQYF
TRBJ2-7	NA	NA	TRBV13	TGTGCCAGCAGCTTAGGCCATGGCGGGATGGGGGAGCAGTACTTC	CASSLGHGGMGEQYF
TRBJ2-3	NA	NA	TRBV5-1	TGCGCCAGCAGCCGGTCCGGGATGAGCACAGATACGCAGTATTTT	CASSRSGMSTDTQYF
TRBJ2-7	NA	once	TRBV7-2	TGTGCCAGCAGCTCCCCCTTGGGTCGGAGCTCCTACGAGCAGTACTTC	CASSSPLGRSSYEQYF
TRBJ2-2	NA	NA	TRBV5-1	TGCGCCAGCAGCTTCCAGGGTTCGAACACCGGGGAGCTGTTTTTT	CASSFQGSNTGELFF
TRBJ1-5	NA	NA	TRBV5-6	TGTGCCAGCAGCGTGGGTGTTCAGACACCCCAGCATTTT	CASSVGVQTPQHF
TRBJ2-7	NA	NA	TRBV9	TGTGCCAGCAGCACCCACACAGGGCCTGTCTACGAGCAGTACTTC	CASSTHTGPVYEQYF
TRBJ1-5	TRBD1	NA	TRBV27	TGTGCCAGCAGTCTTACAGGGGTCCCCAATCAGCCCCAGCATTTT	CASSLTGVPNQPQHF
TRBJ1-4	NA	NA	TRBV5-1	TGCGCCAGCAGCGGATTCCGGGGCTCTGCAACTAATGAAAAACTGTTTTTT	CASSGFRGSATNEKLFF
TRBJ2-2	NA	NA	TRBV9	TGTGCCAGCAGCGGTGCGAACACCGGGGAGCTGTTTTTT	CASSGANTGELFF
TRBJ2-1	NA	NA	TRBV28	TGTGCCAGCAGTAACCGGGAGTACCCTAGGGGACACAATGAGCAGTTCTTC	CASSNREYPRGHNEQFF
TRBJ2-7	NA	NA	TRBV6-2/TRBV6-3	TGTGCCAGCAGTTACTCGAGCAGTCGCCAGGGCGAGCAGTACTTC	CASSYSSSRQGEQYF
TRBJ2-3	NA	few	TRBV6-4	TGTGCCAGCAGTGACTCGGATGGGGAAGCAGATACGCAGTATTTT	CASSDSDGEADTQYF
TRBJ1-2	TRBD1	NA	TRBV4-3	TGCGCCAGCAGCCGCGAGGGGGCCAATGGCTACACCTTC	CASSREGANGYTF
TRBJ1-5	NA	NA	TRBV7-2	TGTGCCAGCAGCTTACAGGGGTTACAGCCCCAGCATTTT	CASSLQGLQPQHF
TRBJ1-5	TRBD1	NA	TRBV5-1	TGCGCCAGCAGCCCTGAGGACAGGGCAGGTCCCCAGCATTTT	CASSPEDRAGPQHF
TRBJ1-2	NA	NA	TRBV5-1	TGCGCCAGCAGCCCCCTAAGCTCCGGTAACTATGGCTACACCTTC	CASSPLSSGNYGYTF
TRBJ2-7	NA	NA	TRBV19	TGTGCCAGTAGTATTCTGGGTAGGAGGGAGCAGTACTTC	CASSILGRREQYF
TRBJ1-2	NA	NA	TRBV6-2/TRBV6-3	TGTGCCAGCAGTGGGCTGAGCTATGGCTACACCTTC	CASSGLSYGYTF
TRBJ1-2	TRBD1	once	TRBV19	TGTGCCAGTAGTAGTTCCGGGACAGGGACCCCAGGCTACACCTTC	CASSSSGTGTPGYTF
TRBJ2-1	TRBD2	NA	TRBV19	TGTGCCAGTAGTCTCGGGACTAGCGGAAATGAGCAGTTCTTC	CASSLGTSGNEQFF
TRBJ2-7	NA	NA	TRBV5-4	TGTGCCAGCAGCTTGGCCAAAGGGAGTAATTACGAGCAGTACTTC	CASSLAKGSNYEQYF
TRBJ2-4	NA	NA	TRBV7-8	TGTGCCAGCAGCCCGAGCTTAGCCAAAAACATTCAGTACTTC	CASSPSLAKNIQYF
TRBJ1-2	TRBD1	NA	TRBV10-3	TGTGCCATCAGTGAACTACCCGGACAGGGCGTAGGCTACACCTTC	CAISELPGQGVGYTF
TRBJ2-2	NA	NA	TRBV11-3	TGTGCCAGCAGCTTGGGGGGAACCGGGGAGCTGTTTTTT	CASSLGGTGELFF
TRBJ2-2	NA	NA	TRBV12-3/TRBV12-4	TGTGCCAGCACCCTGGGGGGTGGGGAGCTGTTTTTT	CASTLGGGELFF
TRBJ1-2	TRBD1	once	TRBV30	TGTGCCTGGGGACCCGGGACAGGGGTAACCTATGGCTACACCTTC	CAWGPGTGVTYGYTF
TRBJ2-7	NA	many	TRBV3-1/TRBV3-2	TGTGCCAGCAGCCAAACTTGGGAGCAGTACTTC	CASSQTWEQYF
TRBJ2-2	TRBD1	NA	TRBV7-8	TGTGCCAGCAGCTTACAAGGGGGCGGGAACACCGGGGAGCTGTTTTTT	CASSLQGGGNTGELFF
TRBJ1-1	NA	once	TRBV5-1	TGCGCCAGCAGCTTTGGAAACACTGAAGCTTTCTTT	CASSFGNTEAFF
TRBJ1-2	TRBD1	NA	TRBV3-1/TRBV3-2	TGTGCCAGCAGCCCCCGTGGTTCAGGGGGGAACTATGGCTACACCTTC	CASSPRGSGGNYGYTF
TRBJ2-3	NA	NA	TRBV30	TGTGCCTGGGCGTACAGGGGCACAGATACGCAGTATTTT	CAWAYRGTDTQYF
TRBJ1-5	NA	NA	TRBV6-5	TGTGCCAGCAGTAGAGCGGGGGGTCAGCCCCAGCATTTT	CASSRAGGQPQHF
TRBJ1-4	NA	NA	TRBV5-1	TGCGCCAGCAGCCCCTTGGGGAGGATTACTAATGAAAAACTGTTTTTT	CASSPLGRITNEKLFF
TRBJ2-1	TRBD2	NA	TRBV27	TGTGCCAGCAGCGGATTAGCGGGAGGGAATGAGCAGTTCTTC	CASSGLAGGNEQFF
TRBJ1-5	NA	NA	TRBV9	TGTGCCAGCAACCGCCTGGGTAAGGGCCAGCCCCAGCATTTT	CASNRLGKGQPQHF
TRBJ1-1	NA	NA	TRBV9	TGTGCCAGCAGCTCCCGGGGCAACACTGAAGCTTTCTTT	CASSSRGNTEAFF
TRBJ1-6	NA	NA	TRBV9	TGTGCCAGCAGCTCAGGAGGTCTGATTAATTCACCCCTCCACTTT	CASSSGGLINSPLHF
TRBJ1-1	TRBD1	NA	TRBV5-6	TGTGCCAGCAGCAGGGACAGGGGTCGGACTGAAGCTTTCTTT	CASSRDRGRTEAFF
TRBJ2-3	TRBD2	NA	TRBV2	TGTGCCAGCACCCTGAGCGGGAGGCCTAGCACAGATACGCAGTATTTT	CASTLSGRPSTDTQYF